This TCR beta chain is drawn from a study of T cell responses to AZD1222 COVID-19 vaccine. General study findings and limits: After two AZD1222 doses, spike-specific TCR breadth and depth rose versus day 0. Repertoires were collected only later (after the peak T cell response had occurred).

As to this clone: What it binds is unknown.

Trimming left V 2 bases short and J 4 bases short, with 11 bases between. Germline CDR1 reads MNHEY; CDR2 reads SVGAGI. The CDR3 covers 14 residues. Some clones are missing from TCRdb's copy, which holds only in-frame ones; the method was immunoSEQ multiplex PCR. The repertoire includes about 84,000 clones, about 90% of them detected once, and about 1.6% sits in the top ten. The sequences come from peripheral blood, collected on day 0 of AZD1222 vaccination. The chain carries TRBV6-5 and TRBJ1-1; D remains unclear. The source of this sequence is an adult in good health. In DNA form, the CDR3 reads TGTGCCAGCAGTTACCGGGCAGCCGGCACTGAAGCTTTCTTT. Translation: CASSYRAAGTEAFF.